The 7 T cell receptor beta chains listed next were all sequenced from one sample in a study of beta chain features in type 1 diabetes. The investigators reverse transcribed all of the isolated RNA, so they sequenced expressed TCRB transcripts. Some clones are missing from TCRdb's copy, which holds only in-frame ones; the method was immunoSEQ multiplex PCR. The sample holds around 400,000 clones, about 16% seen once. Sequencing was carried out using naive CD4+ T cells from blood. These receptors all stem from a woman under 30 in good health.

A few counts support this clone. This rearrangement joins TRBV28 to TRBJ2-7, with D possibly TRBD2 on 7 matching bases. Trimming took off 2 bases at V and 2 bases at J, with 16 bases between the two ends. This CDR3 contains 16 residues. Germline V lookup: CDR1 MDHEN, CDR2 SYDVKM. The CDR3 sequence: CASSLGGGRGAYEQYF. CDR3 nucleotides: TGTGCCAGCAGTTTAGGTGGAGGGAGGGGGGCCTACGAGCAGTACTTC.

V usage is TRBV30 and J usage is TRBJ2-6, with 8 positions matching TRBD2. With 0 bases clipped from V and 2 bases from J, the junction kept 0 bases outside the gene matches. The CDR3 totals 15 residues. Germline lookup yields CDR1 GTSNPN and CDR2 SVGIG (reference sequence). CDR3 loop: CAWSVAGAGANVLTF. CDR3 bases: TGTGCCTGGAGTGTAGCGGGGGCTGGGGCCAACGTCCTGACTTTC.

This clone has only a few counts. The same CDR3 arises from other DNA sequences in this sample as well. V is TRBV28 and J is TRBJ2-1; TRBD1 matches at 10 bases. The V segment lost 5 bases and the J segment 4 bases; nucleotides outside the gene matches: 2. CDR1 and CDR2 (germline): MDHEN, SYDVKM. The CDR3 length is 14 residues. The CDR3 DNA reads TGTGCCAGCAGTCCGGGACAGGGGTACAATGAGCAGTTCTTC. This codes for CASSPGQGYNEQFF.

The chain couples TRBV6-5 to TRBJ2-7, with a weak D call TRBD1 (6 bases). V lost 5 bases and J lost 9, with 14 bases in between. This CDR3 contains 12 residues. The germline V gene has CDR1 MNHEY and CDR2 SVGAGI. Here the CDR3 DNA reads TGTGCCAGCAGTGAGGGGGTTGAGCCGCAGTACTTC. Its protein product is CASSEGVEPQYF.

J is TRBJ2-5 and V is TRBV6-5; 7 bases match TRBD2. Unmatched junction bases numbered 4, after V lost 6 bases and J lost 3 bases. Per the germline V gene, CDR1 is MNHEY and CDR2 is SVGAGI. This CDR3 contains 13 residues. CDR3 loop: CASRGTNEETQYF. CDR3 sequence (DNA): TGTGCCAGCAGAGGGACTAATGAAGAGACCCAGTACTTC.

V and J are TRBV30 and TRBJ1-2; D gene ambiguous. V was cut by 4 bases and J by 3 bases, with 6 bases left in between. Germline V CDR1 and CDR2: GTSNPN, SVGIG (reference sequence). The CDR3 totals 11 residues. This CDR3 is CAWTVHYGYTF. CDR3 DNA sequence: TGTGCCTGGACGGTACACTATGGCTACACCTTC.

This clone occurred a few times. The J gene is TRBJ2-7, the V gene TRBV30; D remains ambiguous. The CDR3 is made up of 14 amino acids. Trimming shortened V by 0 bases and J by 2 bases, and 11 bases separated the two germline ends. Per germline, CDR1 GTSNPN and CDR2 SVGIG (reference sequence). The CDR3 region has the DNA TGTGCCTGGAGTGTCCCCCTAGTTACCTACGAGCAGTACTTC. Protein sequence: CAWSVPLVTYEQYF.